This record looks at one TCR beta chain sequence and its context. The table came from immunoSEQ multiplex PCR; TCRdb's copy has only in-frame clones and leaves some out. The profile shows around 100,000 clones, around 94% of them singletons. The sample belongs to a study of T cell changes during pregnancy in multiple sclerosis. V lost 6 bases and J 0 bases, leaving 17 bases between the germline ends. The CDR3 covers 17 residues. This receptor was identified in a female donor with multiple sclerosis, enrolled in a pregnancy study. Here the sequenced sample was peripheral blood, taken after pregnancy. The gene calls are TRBV23-1 and TRBJ2-2; D is possibly TRBD1 (6 bases). TRBV23-1 has ORF status, its function being uncertain. Here the CDR3 DNA reads TGCGCCAGCAGACAAGAACGGCGGACAGCGAACACCGGGGAGCTGTTTTTT. Translating it yields CASRQERRTANTGELFF.